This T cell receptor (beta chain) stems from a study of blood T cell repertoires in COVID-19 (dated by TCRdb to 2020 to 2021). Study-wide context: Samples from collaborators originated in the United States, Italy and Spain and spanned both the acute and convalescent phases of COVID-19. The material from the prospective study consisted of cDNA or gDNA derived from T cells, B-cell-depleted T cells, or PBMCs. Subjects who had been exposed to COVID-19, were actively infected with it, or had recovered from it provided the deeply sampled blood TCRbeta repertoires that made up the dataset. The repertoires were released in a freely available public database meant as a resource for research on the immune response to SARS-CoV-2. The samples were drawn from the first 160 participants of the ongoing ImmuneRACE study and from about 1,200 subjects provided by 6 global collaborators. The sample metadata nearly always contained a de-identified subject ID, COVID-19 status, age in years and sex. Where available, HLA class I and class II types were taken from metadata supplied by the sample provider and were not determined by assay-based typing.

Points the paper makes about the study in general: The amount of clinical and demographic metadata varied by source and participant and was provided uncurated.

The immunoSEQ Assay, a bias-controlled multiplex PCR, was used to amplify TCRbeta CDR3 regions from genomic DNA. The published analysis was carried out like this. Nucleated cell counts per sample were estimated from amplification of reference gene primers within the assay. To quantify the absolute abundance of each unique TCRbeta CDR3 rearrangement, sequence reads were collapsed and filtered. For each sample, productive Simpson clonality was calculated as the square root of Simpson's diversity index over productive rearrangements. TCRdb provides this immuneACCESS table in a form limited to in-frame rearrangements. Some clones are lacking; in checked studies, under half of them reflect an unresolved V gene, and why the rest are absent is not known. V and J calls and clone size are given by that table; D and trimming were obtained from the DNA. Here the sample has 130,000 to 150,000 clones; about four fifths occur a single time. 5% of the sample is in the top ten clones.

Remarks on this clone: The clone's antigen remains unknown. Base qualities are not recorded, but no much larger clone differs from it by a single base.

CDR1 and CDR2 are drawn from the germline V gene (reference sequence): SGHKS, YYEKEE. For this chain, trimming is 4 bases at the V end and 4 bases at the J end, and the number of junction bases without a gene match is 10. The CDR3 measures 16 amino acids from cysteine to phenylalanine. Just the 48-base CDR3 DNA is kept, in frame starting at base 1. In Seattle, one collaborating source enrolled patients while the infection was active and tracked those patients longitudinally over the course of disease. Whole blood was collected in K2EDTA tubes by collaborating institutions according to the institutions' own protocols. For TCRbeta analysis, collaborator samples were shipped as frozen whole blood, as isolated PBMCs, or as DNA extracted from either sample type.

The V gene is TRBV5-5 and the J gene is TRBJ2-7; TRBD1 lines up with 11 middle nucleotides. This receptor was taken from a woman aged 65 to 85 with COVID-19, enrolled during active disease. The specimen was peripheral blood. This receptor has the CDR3 CASSTGSGTGGYEQYF. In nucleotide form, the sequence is TGTGCCAGCAGCACCGGATCCGGGACAGGGGGGTACGAGCAGTACTTC. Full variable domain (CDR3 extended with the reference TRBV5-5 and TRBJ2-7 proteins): DAGVTQSPTHLIKTRGQQVTLRCSPISGHKSVSWYQQVLGQGPQFIFQYYEKEERGRGNFPDRFSARQFPNYSSELNVNALLLGDSALYLCASSTGSGTGGYEQYFGPGTRLTVT.